A selection of T cell receptor beta chains follows, all from one sample in a study of shared clonotypes between healthy human individuals. Only in-frame clones appear in the TCRdb table, and some are missing; sequencing was by immunoSEQ multiplex PCR. The table has approximately 980,000 clones, over 75% seen once. The material sequenced was memory CD4+ T cells sorted from blood. Every receptor here comes from a man aged 18 to 30 in good health. Each CDR3 is given with its conserved first and last residue. Fields, in order: D gene, clone size, J gene, V gene, CDR3 DNA, CDR3 protein. D genes are given only for firm matches. Clone size, where shown, is once, few, many, or a class for clones that have expanded.

d_gene: NA
abundance: NA
j_gene: TRBJ1-1
v_gene: TRBV9
CDR3nt: TGTGCCAGCAGCACCGGTGGGGGTTCGAACACTGAAGCTTTCTTT
CDR3aa: CASSTGGGSNTEAFF

d_gene: TRBD2
abundance: NA
j_gene: TRBJ2-7
v_gene: TRBV5-1
CDR3nt: TGCGCCAGCAGCTTGGGTCACCTAGCGGGGCACTACGAGCAGTACTTC
CDR3aa: CASSLGHLAGHYEQYF

d_gene: NA
abundance: few
j_gene: TRBJ2-3
v_gene: TRBV10-1
CDR3nt: TGCGCCAGCAGGACCCCGCCAACAGATACGCAGTATTTT
CDR3aa: CASRTPPTDTQYF

d_gene: NA
abundance: NA
j_gene: TRBJ2-7
v_gene: TRBV7-2
CDR3nt: TGTGCCAGCAGCTTGAGGGTCGACGAGCAGTACTTC
CDR3aa: CASSLRVDEQYF

d_gene: TRBD1
abundance: NA
j_gene: TRBJ1-2
v_gene: TRBV6-1
CDR3nt: TGTGCCAGCAGTGACAGGGGGGATTATGGCTACACCTTC
CDR3aa: CASSDRGDYGYTF

d_gene: TRBD1
abundance: NA
j_gene: TRBJ1-2
v_gene: TRBV5-6
CDR3nt: TGTGCCAGCAGCAAGGGACAGGGGCAGGATGGCTACACCTTC
CDR3aa: CASSKGQGQDGYTF

d_gene: TRBD1
abundance: NA
j_gene: TRBJ1-1
v_gene: TRBV5-1
CDR3nt: TGCGCCAGCAGCTTGTTGGCAGGGGGCATGACTGAAGCTTTCTTT
CDR3aa: CASSLLAGGMTEAFF

d_gene: NA
abundance: NA
j_gene: TRBJ2-2
v_gene: TRBV10-1
CDR3nt: TGCGCCAGCAGTGACGGAGGGACAACCGGGGAGCTGTTTTTT
CDR3aa: CASSDGGTTGELFF

d_gene: TRBD2
abundance: NA
j_gene: TRBJ2-5
v_gene: TRBV7-2
CDR3nt: TGTGCCAGCAGCTTAGGGCTAGCGGGAGGTAGGGAGCAGTACTTC
CDR3aa: CASSLGLAGGREQYF

d_gene: TRBD2
abundance: NA
j_gene: TRBJ2-7
v_gene: TRBV23-1
CDR3nt: TGCGCCAGCAGTCATCACGGGACTAGCGGCTACGAGCAGTACTTC
CDR3aa: CASSHHGTSGYEQYF

d_gene: NA
abundance: NA
j_gene: TRBJ2-3
v_gene: TRBV5-1
CDR3nt: TGCGCCAGCAGCTTATCAAGCACAGATACGCAGTATTTT
CDR3aa: CASSLSSTDTQYF

d_gene: NA
abundance: NA
j_gene: TRBJ1-1
v_gene: TRBV5-1
CDR3nt: TGCGCCAGCAGCTTGGATACAGGGAGTCAAGCTTTCTTT
CDR3aa: CASSLDTGSQAFF

d_gene: NA
abundance: few
j_gene: TRBJ2-2
v_gene: TRBV7-2
CDR3nt: TGTGCCAGCAGCTTAGAAGGTTGGGCAGGCACCGGGGAGCTGTTTTTT
CDR3aa: CASSLEGWAGTGELFF

d_gene: TRBD1
abundance: NA
j_gene: TRBJ2-7
v_gene: TRBV7-2
CDR3nt: TGTGCCAGCAGCTTAGCGCCGGGACAGGGCTTAGAGCAGTACTTC
CDR3aa: CASSLAPGQGLEQYF

d_gene: NA
abundance: NA
j_gene: TRBJ1-5
v_gene: TRBV7-2
CDR3nt: TGTGCCAGCAGCTTACGGGACGGTCAGCCCCAGCATTTT
CDR3aa: CASSLRDGQPQHF

d_gene: TRBD1
abundance: NA
j_gene: TRBJ2-1
v_gene: TRBV29-1
CDR3nt: TGCAGCGTGAACGCCGGTCCGGGACAGAGAAACAATGAGCAGTTCTTC
CDR3aa: CSVNAGPGQRNNEQFF

d_gene: NA
abundance: few
j_gene: TRBJ2-2
v_gene: TRBV30
CDR3nt: TGTGCCTGGCGTAGATCCGGGGAGCTGTTTTTT
CDR3aa: CAWRRSGELFF

d_gene: TRBD1
abundance: NA
j_gene: TRBJ1-5
v_gene: TRBV28
CDR3nt: TGTGCCAGCAGTTTCACCGACAGGGGTGAACAGCCCCAGCATTTT
CDR3aa: CASSFTDRGEQPQHF

d_gene: NA
abundance: NA
j_gene: TRBJ2-5
v_gene: TRBV11-2
CDR3nt: TGTGCCAGCAGCAACACGTGGGGGGCGGGTGAGACCCAGTACTTC
CDR3aa: CASSNTWGAGETQYF

d_gene: TRBD2
abundance: many
j_gene: TRBJ2-2
v_gene: TRBV5-1
CDR3nt: TGCGCCAGCAGCTTGGACGGGACTAGAAGCACCGGGGAGCTGTTTTTT
CDR3aa: CASSLDGTRSTGELFF

d_gene: TRBD1
abundance: NA
j_gene: TRBJ1-6
v_gene: TRBV27
CDR3nt: TGTGCCAGCAGTTTGGAGGGGGCCCATAATTCACCCCTCCACTTT
CDR3aa: CASSLEGAHNSPLHF

d_gene: NA
abundance: NA
j_gene: TRBJ1-1
v_gene: TRBV6-5
CDR3nt: TGTGCCAGCAGCGGGGGGAACACTGAAGCTTTCTTT
CDR3aa: CASSGGNTEAFF

d_gene: NA
abundance: NA
j_gene: TRBJ1-4
v_gene: TRBV5-1
CDR3nt: TGCGCCAGCAGTTTTTCCGGGGAGAGAGAAAAACTGTTTTTT
CDR3aa: CASSFSGEREKLFF

d_gene: NA
abundance: NA
j_gene: TRBJ1-3
v_gene: TRBV10-3
CDR3nt: TGTGCCATCCAAGGCAGGGACAGAAACACCATATATTTT
CDR3aa: CAIQGRDRNTIYF

d_gene: NA
abundance: NA
j_gene: TRBJ1-5
v_gene: TRBV23-1
CDR3nt: TGCGCCAGCAGTCAACCGGACACGGCACGCTATAGCAATCAGCCCCAGCATTTT
CDR3aa: CASSQPDTARYSNQPQHF

d_gene: TRBD2
abundance: NA
j_gene: TRBJ2-1
v_gene: TRBV5-6
CDR3nt: TGTGCCAGCAGTTTCTCGGGACTAGCGGGAGTAGAGCAGTTCTTC
CDR3aa: CASSFSGLAGVEQFF

d_gene: NA
abundance: NA
j_gene: TRBJ2-1
v_gene: TRBV7-9
CDR3nt: TGTGCCAGCAGCCCGCGCGCCGAGCAGTTCTTC
CDR3aa: CASSPRAEQFF

d_gene: NA
abundance: NA
j_gene: TRBJ1-1
v_gene: TRBV5-1
CDR3nt: TGCGCCAGCAGCCCGAGTTGGGGGAACACTGAAGCTTTCTTT
CDR3aa: CASSPSWGNTEAFF

d_gene: TRBD1
abundance: NA
j_gene: TRBJ1-5
v_gene: TRBV6-1
CDR3nt: TGTGCCAGCAGTGAAGTTGCGGGACAGTTCAATCAGCCCCAGCATTTT
CDR3aa: CASSEVAGQFNQPQHF

d_gene: NA
abundance: NA
j_gene: TRBJ1-2
v_gene: TRBV2
CDR3nt: TGTGCCAGCACACGGGCCGTCCAAGCTAACTATGGCTACACCTTC
CDR3aa: CASTRAVQANYGYTF

d_gene: TRBD2
abundance: NA
j_gene: TRBJ2-5
v_gene: TRBV30
CDR3nt: TGTGCCTGGACGCGGGGACTAGCACCTCAAGAGACCCAGTACTTC
CDR3aa: CAWTRGLAPQETQYF

d_gene: NA
abundance: many
j_gene: TRBJ1-1
v_gene: TRBV7-5
CDR3nt: TGTGCCAGAAGCTCCAATATCCGCGGGATGAACACTGAAGCTTTCTTT
CDR3aa: CARSSNIRGMNTEAFF

d_gene: TRBD1
abundance: NA
j_gene: TRBJ1-4
v_gene: TRBV10-3
CDR3nt: TGTGCCATCAGCCCTGACAGGGCAGCTAATGAAAAACTGTTTTTT
CDR3aa: CAISPDRAANEKLFF

d_gene: TRBD1
abundance: NA
j_gene: TRBJ2-2
v_gene: TRBV6-6
CDR3nt: TGTGCCAGCAGTTACGACAGGGGGCAAGGCACCGGGGAGCTGTTTTTT
CDR3aa: CASSYDRGQGTGELFF

d_gene: TRBD1
abundance: once
j_gene: TRBJ1-2
v_gene: TRBV5-4
CDR3nt: TGTGCCAGCAGCTTGCAAATAGGGGGCAACTATGGCTACACCTTC
CDR3aa: CASSLQIGGNYGYTF

d_gene: NA
abundance: NA
j_gene: TRBJ1-3
v_gene: TRBV4-1
CDR3nt: TGCGCCAGCAGCCAAGTCAGCCTGGGGAACTCTGGAAACACCATATATTTT
CDR3aa: CASSQVSLGNSGNTIYF

d_gene: NA
abundance: NA
j_gene: TRBJ1-5
v_gene: TRBV7-8
CDR3nt: TGTGCCAGCAGCTTACAGGGGTTTCAGCCCCAGCATTTT
CDR3aa: CASSLQGFQPQHF

d_gene: NA
abundance: once
j_gene: TRBJ1-2
v_gene: TRBV6-1
CDR3nt: TGTGCCAGCAGTGAAAATGGCCCCTGGGGCTACACCTTC
CDR3aa: CASSENGPWGYTF

d_gene: NA
abundance: NA
j_gene: TRBJ2-4
v_gene: TRBV9
CDR3nt: TGTGCCAGCAGCGTAGAAGCGCCTATAGCCAAAAACATTCAGTACTTC
CDR3aa: CASSVEAPIAKNIQYF

d_gene: NA
abundance: NA
j_gene: TRBJ2-3
v_gene: TRBV28
CDR3nt: TGTGCCAGCAGTCCCGTTAGGGATACGCAGTATTTT
CDR3aa: CASSPVRDTQYF

d_gene: NA
abundance: many
j_gene: TRBJ2-7
v_gene: TRBV30
CDR3nt: TGTGCCTGGAGTGCGCGGGTCGACGAGCAGTACTTC
CDR3aa: CAWSARVDEQYF

d_gene: NA
abundance: NA
j_gene: TRBJ2-7
v_gene: TRBV5-4
CDR3nt: TGTGCCAGCAGCCCGGATTTGGCAGGATTCCAGGAGCAGTACTTC
CDR3aa: CASSPDLAGFQEQYF

d_gene: NA
abundance: many
j_gene: TRBJ1-1
v_gene: TRBV18
CDR3nt: TGTGCCAGCTCAGAGGCAGCTGAAGCTTTCTTT
CDR3aa: CASSEAAEAFF

d_gene: NA
abundance: NA
j_gene: TRBJ2-3
v_gene: TRBV28
CDR3nt: TGTGCCAGCAGTTTAACACCCCTGGAGGGCACAGATACGCAGTATTTT
CDR3aa: CASSLTPLEGTDTQYF

d_gene: NA
abundance: NA
j_gene: TRBJ1-2
v_gene: TRBV6-5
CDR3nt: TGTGCCAGCAGTTCGTCTAACGCACACTATGGCTACACCTTC
CDR3aa: CASSSSNAHYGYTF

d_gene: NA
abundance: NA
j_gene: TRBJ2-2
v_gene: TRBV6-5
CDR3nt: TGTGCCAGCAGCCCGGGTGACACCGGGGAGCTGTTTTTT
CDR3aa: CASSPGDTGELFF

d_gene: TRBD1
abundance: NA
j_gene: TRBJ1-4
v_gene: TRBV18
CDR3nt: TGTGCCAGCTCCGGCCCTCCCGGGACAGCTAATGAAAAACTGTTTTTT
CDR3aa: CASSGPPGTANEKLFF

d_gene: TRBD2
abundance: NA
j_gene: TRBJ2-3
v_gene: TRBV29-1
CDR3nt: TGCAGCGTTGACCTGAGTCCGACTAGCGGGGTGGGGGGCACAGATACGCAGTATTTT
CDR3aa: CSVDLSPTSGVGGTDTQYF

d_gene: NA
abundance: NA
j_gene: TRBJ2-1
v_gene: TRBV5-1
CDR3nt: TGCGCCAGCAGCTTGGTTCAGGGACCTTACAATGAGCAGTTCTTC
CDR3aa: CASSLVQGPYNEQFF

d_gene: NA
abundance: once
j_gene: TRBJ2-1
v_gene: TRBV5-4
CDR3nt: TGTGCCAGCAGCACCCGGGACGGGGCTAGCTCCTACAATGAGCAGTTCTTC
CDR3aa: CASSTRDGASSYNEQFF

d_gene: NA
abundance: NA
j_gene: TRBJ2-7
v_gene: TRBV12-5
CDR3nt: TGTGCTAGTGGCATTAGCGGAAATTACGAGCAGTACTTC
CDR3aa: CASGISGNYEQYF

d_gene: TRBD1
abundance: NA
j_gene: TRBJ2-2
v_gene: TRBV5-1
CDR3nt: TGCGCCAGCAGCCCCCTGGGACAGGGAGTCACCGGGGAGCTGTTTTTT
CDR3aa: CASSPLGQGVTGELFF

d_gene: TRBD2
abundance: NA
j_gene: TRBJ2-7
v_gene: TRBV7-2
CDR3nt: TGTGCCAGCAGACCTAGCGGGGGCGGATACGAGCAGTACTTC
CDR3aa: CASRPSGGGYEQYF

d_gene: NA
abundance: NA
j_gene: TRBJ1-3
v_gene: TRBV6-5
CDR3nt: TGTGCCAGCTCTCCCAACTCTGGAAACACCATATATTTT
CDR3aa: CASSPNSGNTIYF